This is a list of T cell receptor beta chains from one sample in a study of T cell responses to AZD1222 COVID-19 vaccine. TCRdb keeps only in-frame clones here, not all; method: immunoSEQ multiplex PCR. The data contain under 150,000 clones, around 94% of them singletons. The sequences come from peripheral blood, collected 28 days after the second AZD1222 dose. The receptors here all came from an adult who received the AZD1222 COVID-19 vaccine. CDR3s include the opening cysteine and the closing phenylalanine or tryptophan. D genes are given only for firm matches. A row's size may be missing; if present it is once, few, many or a size class.

>TRBV15|.|.
CATSRDPGRGEQYF
>TRBV9|.|once
CASSVTVNTEAFF
>TRBV29-1|.|.
CSVNSNYGYTF
>TRBV2|.|.
CASNLMAGADTQYF
>TRBV6-5|.|once
CASSYSGQFYGYTF
>TRBV2|TRBD1|once
CASGQGLTSGGYTF
>TRBV6-2/TRBV6-3|TRBD1|.
CASSPSGTGSATEAFF
>TRBV27|.|few
CASSFEPGNEQFF
>TRBV7-2|.|.
CASSFRHQETQYF
>TRBV18|.|once
CASSPGQRNTEAFF
>TRBV19|TRBD1|.
CASSDTGDTEAFF
>TRBV30|.|.
CAWSVKTEIPNTEAFF
>TRBV28|.|.
CASSTRTGGYTF
>TRBV27|TRBD1|.
CASSLNRDRGRVAAFF
>TRBV11-2|.|.
CASSEILPGTEAFF
>TRBV3-1/TRBV3-2|.|.
CASSAGHILNYGYTF
>TRBV6-5|.|.
CASSSGMVSNQPQHF
>TRBV5-4|.|.
CASSLFDGNTIYF
>TRBV6-6|TRBD1|.
CASSHTPGQGSPYEQFF
>TRBV28|.|.
CASTSHGTLIQYEQFF
>TRBV7-9|.|.
CASSSGQRDTGNTIYF
>TRBV27|.|.
CASSPSQGWGGYTF
>TRBV30|.|.
CAWSRGDSPLHF
>TRBV12-5|.|.
CASGPPLRGDGQPQHF
>TRBV10-3|.|.
CAISAGSGNYGYTF
>TRBV4-2|.|.
CASSQLREGPYGYTF
>TRBV5-1|.|.
CASSLGGNYGYTF